This passage covers 9 T cell receptor beta chains from one sample sequenced in a study of blood T cell repertoires in COVID-19. Sequencing used immunoSEQ multiplex PCR; TCRdb keeps in-frame clones, though not all of them. The data hold about 220,000 clones, with 70% to 85% observed a single time. Specimen: PBMCs or T cells enriched from blood (not recorded which). These receptors were obtained from a man aged 35-49 years who had recovered from COVID-19.

CDR3 sequence reads: CATSRDGYGYTF. The CDR3 nucleotides read TGTGCCACCAGCAGAGACGGTTATGGCTACACCTTC. This rearrangement joins TRBV15 to TRBJ1-2; no clear D. The CDR3 is made up of 12 amino acids. Trimming removed 0 bases at V and 5 bases at J, with 4 bases between. Per germline, CDR1 LNHNV and CDR2 YYDKDF (reference sequence).

This clone was detected only a few times. The V gene is TRBV28, the J gene TRBJ1-5; TRBD1 matches at 8 bases. After removal of 8 bases from V and 0 bases from J, the junction contained 3 bases not matched to a gene. The germline V gene has CDR1 MDHEN and CDR2 SYDVKM. This CDR3 contains 14 residues. This CDR3 is CASQGAFSNQPQHF. Here the CDR3 DNA reads TGTGCCAGCCAGGGGGCCTTTAGCAATCAGCCCCAGCATTTT.

The CDR3 sequence: CASRAGGRAEAFF. In nucleotides, the CDR3 is TGTGCCAGCAGGGCCGGGGGACGAGCTGAAGCTTTCTTT. The chain recombines TRBV5-5 with TRBJ1-1, with TRBD1 as a possible D gene (5 bases). The V and J ends lost 5 bases and 6 bases respectively, with 14 bases between them. The CDR3 is 13 residues long. Germline CDR1 reads SGHKS; CDR2 reads YYEKEE (reference sequence).

The chain employs TRBV30 and TRBJ2-3; 8 bases fit TRBD2. The junction had 10 bases not matched to a gene; V was cut back by 4 bases and J by 7 bases. The CDR3 sequence is 14 residues long. Germline-derived CDR1 and CDR2 are GTSNPN and SVGIG (reference sequence). The CDR3 region has the DNA TGTGCCTGGATCTGGGGGAGCGGGAGTAATACGCAGTATTTT. Encoded protein: CAWIWGSGSNTQYF. The full variable domain, completed using reference TRBV30 and TRBJ2-3, is SQTIHQWPATLVQPVGSPLSLECTVEGTSNPNLYWYRQAAGRGLQLLFYSVGIGQISSEVPQNLSASRPQDRQFILSSKKLLLSDSGFYLCAWIWGSGSNTQYFGPGTRLTVL.

The chain has TRBV3-1 (or the pseudogene TRBV3-2) and TRBJ1-2; D gene ambiguous. V was pared by 3 bases and J by 2 bases, with 13 bases between. This CDR3 comprises 15 residues. The germline CDR1 and CDR2 sequences are LGHDT and YNNKEL (reference sequence). CDR3 sequence reads: CASSQSSGRNYGYTF. CDR3 DNA sequence: TGTGCCAGCAGCCAGTCGTCGGGGAGAAACTATGGCTACACCTTC.

J is TRBJ2-7 and V is TRBV4-2, with TRBD2 as a possible D gene (6 bases). Per the germline V gene, CDR1 is LGHNA and CDR2 is YNFKEQ. This CDR3 has 14 residues. Trimming stripped 4 bases from V and 2 bases from J, with 12 bases between. CDR3 in amino acids: CASSPAGIPYEQYF. The CDR3 nucleotides are TGTGCCAGCAGCCCAGCGGGCATCCCCTACGAGCAGTACTTC.

The chain links TRBV3-1 (or the pseudogene TRBV3-2) to TRBJ1-2; D is possibly TRBD1 (5 bases). Trimming took 4 bases from V and 7 from J, leaving 13 bases between them. The CDR3 loop spans 13 amino acids. In germline, CDR1 is LGHDT, CDR2 YNNKEL (reference sequence). The DNA of the CDR3 is TGTGCCAGCAGCCTTTCTGGGGGAGGTGGCTACACCTTC. Protein: CASSLSGGGGYTF.

V usage is TRBV4-3 and J usage is TRBJ2-5; weak D call: TRBD2 (7 bases). The germline CDR1 and CDR2 sequences are LGHNA and YSLEER. The length of the CDR3 is 16 residues. The V and J ends lost 0 bases and 5 bases respectively, with 16 bases between them. The CDR3 loop is CASSQDGGGARETQYF. CDR3 nucleotides: TGCGCCAGCAGCCAAGATGGAGGGGGGGCCCGGGAGACCCAGTACTTC.

This clone qualifies as medium-sized. V usage is TRBV9 and J usage is TRBJ2-2, with 9 nucleotides matching TRBD2. This CDR3 contains 16 residues. The germline CDR1 and CDR2 sequences are SGDLS and YYNGEE. Germline trimming cut 4 bases from V and 6 bases from J; bases unmatched to any gene: 10. The CDR3 reads CASSPQAGGNAGELFF. In DNA form, the CDR3 reads TGTGCCAGCAGCCCCCAAGCGGGAGGAAACGCCGGGGAGCTGTTTTTT. Using reference TRBV9 and TRBJ2-2 for the parts outside the CDR3, the full variable domain is DSGVTQTPKHLITATGQRVTLRCSPRSGDLSVYWYQQSLDQGLQFLIQYYNGEERAKGNILERFSAQQFPDLHSELNLSSLELGDSALYFCASSPQAGGNAGELFFGEGSRLTVL.